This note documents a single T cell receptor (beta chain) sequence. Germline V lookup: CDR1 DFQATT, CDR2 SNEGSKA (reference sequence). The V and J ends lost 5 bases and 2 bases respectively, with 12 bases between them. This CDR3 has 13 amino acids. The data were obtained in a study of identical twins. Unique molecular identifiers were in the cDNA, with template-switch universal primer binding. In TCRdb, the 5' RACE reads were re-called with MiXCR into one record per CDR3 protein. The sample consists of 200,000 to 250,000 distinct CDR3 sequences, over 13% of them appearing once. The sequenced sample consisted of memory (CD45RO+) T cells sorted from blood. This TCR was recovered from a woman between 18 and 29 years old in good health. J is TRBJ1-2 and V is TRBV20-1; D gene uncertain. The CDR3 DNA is TGCAGTGCTGGACCCGGCGGCAACTATGGCTACACCTTC. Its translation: CSAGPGGNYGYTF.